The source of this TCR beta chain is a study of shared clonotypes between healthy human individuals. Findings of the study overall: Donor clonotype sharing was expected to depend on sequencing depth. Incomplete sequencing of sorted subsets was indicated by rarefaction despite large depth.

V trimming: 7 bases; J trimming: 2 bases; junction bases outside the gene matches: 13. The CDR3 is made up of 18 amino acids. Germline V lookup: CDR1 MNHEY, CDR2 SMNVEV (reference sequence). Sorted-subset replicate PCR reactions contained 200 to 250 ng DNA, corresponding to some 30,000 T cell genomes. Measured with immunoSEQ multiplex PCR; TCRdb has only the in-frame clones, and not every one. The table records more than 900,000 clones, around 82% of them present only once. About this clone: Its specificity is unknown.

All participating donors were Caucasian adults from Nashville, Tennessee. V and J are TRBV27 and TRBJ2-6; 8 nucleotides match TRBD1. Input material: memory CD4+ T cells from PBMCs. The subset here: CD45RA-negative fraction. This receptor was taken from a man in his late teens or twenties in good health. Some clones in this sample may be carry-over from other donors' samples. As DNA, the CDR3 is TGTGCCAGCACCATCGGCGGCAGGGGGCGGGCTGGGGCCAACGTCCTGACTTTC. Protein product: CASTIGGRGRAGANVLTF.